This T cell receptor beta chain was sequenced for a study of blood T cell repertoires in COVID-19. The wider study: The study drew acute and convalescent COVID-19 samples from the United States, Italy and Spain. PBMCs, B-cell-depleted T cells, or T cells provided the cDNA or gDNA that made up the material.

Authors' processing steps: Counts of nucleated cells, estimated from reference gene primer amplification, were obtained. Libraries were prepared by immunoSEQ multiplex PCR; TCRdb keeps only in-frame clonotypes and omits some of them. Clone size and the V and J calls come from that table; the DNA yielded D and trimming. This sample has roughly 180,000 clones, with approximately 87% found just once. Unmatched junction bases numbered 0, after V lost 0 bases and J lost 4 bases. The CDR3 contains 14 residues. Germline V gene lookup returns CDR1 SGHNT and CDR2 YYREEE (reference sequence). The sequencing input was peripheral blood. The rearrangement uses TRBV5-4 and TRBJ1-2; 10 nucleotides line up with TRBD1. The TCR originated in a man between 65 and 79 years old with active or convalescent COVID-19. The CDR3 loop reads CASSLGTGGYGYTF. Here the CDR3 DNA reads TGTGCCAGCAGCTTGGGGACAGGGGGCTATGGCTACACCTTC.